This T cell receptor (beta chain) was documented in a study of early T cells in non-severe SARS-CoV-2 infection (dated by TCRdb to the early 2020s). Describing the broader study: Because TCR sequencing was done on bulk RNA from unsorted whole blood, the alpha and beta chains could not be paired.

This clonotype was counted at least ten times. The clone's antigen remains unknown. Nothing much larger sits one base from this clone, and base qualities are not available. Libraries were prepared through 5' RACE. TCRdb names NextSeq 500 as the instrument used. To correct for sequencing error and PCR bias, the TCR library protocol tagged individual cDNA molecules with unique molecular identifiers. Both TCR alpha and beta chains were sequenced, and tight co-correlation was observed between alpha and beta sequence abundances in each sample. The study's own analysis went as follows. Decombinator V4 was used to annotate TCR sequences for V gene, J gene and CDR3. TCRs were defined as expanded if a significant change between any two time points was detected under a Poisson model with p below 0.0001. TCR abundances were normalised to the total number of TCRs sequenced in each sample and reported as counts per million. MAIT TCRs were defined by TRAV1-2 paired with TRAJ12, TRAJ20 or TRAJ33, and iNKT TCRs by TRAV10 paired with TRAJ18. A search of VDJdb, accessed on 1 November 2021, was run for TCRs annotated to CMV, EBV and SARS-CoV-2, with TCRs annotated for multiple antigens excluded. The raw public reads went through TCRdb reprocessing: fastp at Q25, MiXCR clone calling, in-frame beta chains kept. Rows with one shared CDR3 protein collapse into an entry with the most common genes and DNA. TCRdb's processing, not the authors', yielded these V and J calls. The sample table lists fewer than 85,000 distinct CDR3 sequences, roughly 15% of them with a count of one. Of the sample, 1.4% is held by the ten largest clones.

The study was a case-control design nested within a healthcare worker cohort in London, UK, with weekly nasopharyngeal swab PCR tests and blood sampling. Between 23 and 31 March 2020, the week of the UK lockdown, healthcare workers were enrolled and then followed up weekly for as long as 16 weeks. Points the paper makes about the study in general: Matching against VDJdb was skewed toward anti-spike CD8 responses, likely underestimated virus-specific expansions, and missed private and CD4 specificities.

Taken from cysteine to phenylalanine, the CDR3 has 15 residues. The read is trimmed to its CDR3 DNA, 45 bases read in frame from base 1. V trim: 4 bases; J trim: 6 bases; unmatched bases: 7. In the germline V gene, CDR1 corresponds to SGDLS and CDR2 to YYNGEE. Sequenced input: whole blood. The clonotype originates from an adult who was a healthcare worker with PCR-confirmed SARS-CoV-2 infection or an uninfected control (not recorded which). Rearrangement joined TRBV9 to TRBJ2-1, with 10 bases aligning to TRBD1. The nucleotide sequence reads as follows: TGTGCCAGCAGCCCTACCGGGACAGGGGTCAATGAGCAGTTCTTC. It codes for CASSPTGTGVNEQFF.